The 28 T cell receptor beta chains reported below all come from one sample, sequenced in a study of early T cells in non-severe SARS-CoV-2 infection. One entry per CDR3 protein results from TCRdb running MiXCR on the 5' RACE reads. The sample lists 70,000 to 95,000 distinct CDR3 sequences, more than 9% occurring once. Sequenced input: whole blood. These receptors came from an adult who was a healthcare worker with PCR-confirmed SARS-CoV-2 infection or an uninfected control (not recorded which).

This clonotype was observed at least ten times. The chain is built from TRBV6-6 and TRBJ1-6, with D maybe TRBD1 (5 bases). This CDR3 has 16 residues. The V end was cut by 4 bases, the J end by 7 bases, with 17 bases between. The germline V gene has CDR1 MNHNY and CDR2 SVGAGI (reference sequence). CDR3 in amino acids: CASSSQGISLNSPLHF. The CDR3 coding sequence is TGTGCCAGCAGTTCTCAGGGTATTTCACTGAATTCACCCCTCCACTTT.

This clonotype has a handful of counts. The genes are TRBV25-1 and TRBJ1-1, with D perhaps matching TRBD1 (6 bases). Germline V gives CDR1 MGHDK, CDR2 SYGVNS. This CDR3 region has 15 residues. V was shortened by 6 bases and J by 1 base, with 15 bases between the two germline ends. For the CDR3, the DNA is TGTGCCAGCAGGACAGGTCCATCTACGAACACTGAAGCTTTCTTT. Its protein is CASRTGPSTNTEAFF.

In this sample, this clonotype turned up a few times. The gene calls are TRBV5-5 and TRBJ2-3; possibly TRBD1 for D (6 bases). The CDR3 covers 14 residues. The germline CDR1 and CDR2 sequences are SGHKS and YYEKEE (reference sequence). V was cut by 4 bases and J by 1 base, with 10 bases left in between. The CDR3 sequence is CASSLRGGTDTQYF. The CDR3 DNA sequence: TGTGCCAGCAGCCTCAGGGGCGGCACAGATACGCAGTATTTT.

This clonotype was recorded at least ten times. The rearrangement uses TRBV24-1 and TRBJ2-1; D is ambiguous. Germline-derived CDR1 and CDR2 are KGHDR and SFDVKD. This CDR3 is built from 12 residues. Trimming shortened V by 5 bases and J by 11 bases, and 12 bases separated the two germline ends. CDR3: CATSGTALKQFF. CDR3 DNA: TGTGCCACCAGTGGGACGGCATTAAAGCAGTTCTTC.

The rearrangement joins TRBV7-9 to TRBJ2-5, with D maybe TRBD2 (6 bases). This CDR3 region has 16 residues. Germline-derived CDR1 and CDR2 are SEHNR and FQNEAQ (reference sequence). The V end lost 9 bases, the J end lost 2 bases, and 22 bases lay between the germline ends. In DNA, the CDR3 is TGTGCCAGTCAACCCCTGGGAGGTGGAGGACAAGAGACCCAGTACTTC. Its translation: CASQPLGGGGQETQYF.

This clonotype was counted many times. The chain joins TRBV7-3 to TRBJ2-3; 8 bases fit TRBD2. From germline, CDR1 is SGHTA and CDR2 FQGTGA. This CDR3 spans 15 amino acids. The V segment lost 4 bases and the J segment 2 bases; nucleotides outside the gene matches: 5. The CDR3 DNA reads TGTGCCAGCAGCTCTCAAGCGGGGGTCACAGATACGCAGTATTTT. This translates into CASSSQAGVTDTQYF.

This clonotype occurred a few times. The rearrangement uses TRBV28 and TRBJ2-3, with D possibly TRBD1 on 5 matching bases. This CDR3 spans 14 amino acids. Germline CDR1 is MDHEN and CDR2 is SYDVKM. Trimming pared 2 bases from V and 6 bases from J, leaving 12 bases between. CDR3 amino acids: CASSLPGYSDTQYF. The CDR3 DNA sequence: TGTGCCAGCAGTTTACCAGGGTATAGCGATACGCAGTATTTT.

This chain joins TRBV19 and TRBJ1-1, with D possibly matching TRBD1 (5 bases). The germline V and J ends were trimmed by 4 bases and 3 bases, with 18 bases remaining between them. CDR1 and CDR2 (germline): LNHDA, SQIVND (reference sequence). The CDR3 runs to 16 residues. In DNA, the CDR3 is TGTGCCAGTAGTAACCCCTCGACAGCTATGTACACTGAAGCTTTCTTT. This sequence encodes CASSNPSTAMYTEAFF.

The rearrangement joins TRBV6-2 or TRBV6-3 to TRBJ2-7; D is unclear. V was cut by 7 bases and J by 3 bases, with 7 bases left in between. The CDR3 has 11 residues. CDR1 and CDR2 from the germline V gene are MNHEY and SVGEGT. CDR3 sequence (DNA): TGTGCCAGCATGATCGACTACGAGCAGTACTTC. Translated: CASMIDYEQYF.

This clonotype was seen repeatedly, ten times or more. V usage is TRBV14 and J usage is TRBJ2-7, with 7 bases lining up with TRBD2. CDR1 is SGHDN, CDR2 FVKESK, per germline. The J segment lost 2 bases and the V segment lost 4 bases, leaving 11 bases of the junction unmatched. The length of the CDR3 is 16 residues. The CDR3 region has the DNA TGTGCCAGCAGCCCCGGGGGGACTCGCGTCCCCTACGAGCAGTACTTC. It specifies CASSPGGTRVPYEQYF.

The V and J genes are TRBV7-2 and TRBJ1-5; no reliable D call. CDR1 and CDR2 from the germline V gene are SGHTA and FQGNSA. The CDR3 has 14 amino acids. V was pared by 5 bases and J by 6 bases, with 14 bases between. The CDR3 sequence: CASSPQTASQPQHF. CDR3 nucleotides: TGTGCCAGCAGCCCCCAGACCGCTAGTCAGCCCCAGCATTTT.

This clonotype appeared many times. The CDR3 sequence: CASRWTGASNEQFF. The CDR3 DNA follows: TGCGCCAGCAGATGGACAGGAGCCAGTAATGAGCAGTTCTTC. The J gene is TRBJ2-1, the V gene TRBV5-1, with 7 nucleotides matching TRBD1. CDR1 is SGHRS, CDR2 YFSETQ, per germline. The CDR3 sequence is 14 residues long. Trimming cost V 5 bases and J 7 bases; bases outside gene matches: 9.

Ten or more counts support this clonotype. The chain employs TRBV6-6 and TRBJ2-4, with TRBD1 identical over 9 bases. Germline CDR1 MNHNY, CDR2 SVGAGI (reference sequence). The CDR3 sequence is 20 residues long. J was trimmed by 8 bases and V by 6 bases; bases with no gene match: 26. The CDR3 sequence: CASRRALGDRETGRRYIQYF. The DNA for the CDR3 is TGTGCCAGCAGGCGGGCGCTGGGGGACAGGGAGACTGGACGTAGGTACATTCAGTACTTC.

The table lists this clonotype with many counts. J is TRBJ1-4 and V is TRBV7-2, with a tentative D call TRBD1 (5 bases). The V gene lost 6 bases and the J gene lost 0 bases, with 11 bases spanning the gap. The CDR3 length is 15 residues. CDR1 is SGHTA and CDR2 is FQGNSA in the germline V gene. The CDR3 loop is CASSLQGTTNEKLFF. The CDR3 DNA follows: TGTGCCAGCAGTCTCCAGGGTACAACTAATGAAAAACTGTTTTTT.

This clonotype was counted at least ten times. This chain links TRBV27 with TRBJ2-7, with 10 bases fitting TRBD1. Trimming cost V 2 bases and J 6 bases; bases outside gene matches: 7. Germline lookup yields CDR1 MNHEY and CDR2 SMNVEV (reference sequence). CDR3 length: 15 amino acids. CDR3 coding DNA: TGTGCCAGCAGTTTACTTCGGGACAGGGGTGGCGAGCAGTACTTC. Translated, it gives CASSLLRDRGGEQYF.

This clonotype was seen at least ten times. The chain is built from TRBV2 and TRBJ2-2, with D possibly TRBD1 on 6 matching bases. CDR3 length: 19 amino acids. Germline lookup yields CDR1 SNHLY and CDR2 FYNNEI. The V end was cut by 0 bases, the J end by 0 bases, with 17 bases between. The CDR3 DNA follows: TGTGCCAGCAGTGAAGCGCGACAGGAGCTGTTCGCGAACACCGGGGAGCTGTTTTTT. It encodes CASSEARQELFANTGELFF.

This clonotype has more than one count but fewer than ten. This chain links TRBV10-3 with TRBJ2-5; D might be TRBD2 (5 bases). Germline CDR1 and CDR2: ENHRY and SYGVKD. Trimming stripped 10 bases from V and 0 bases from J, with 18 bases between. The CDR3 sequence is 15 residues long. The CDR3 DNA is TGTGCCACGCCCCCGGGCGGGCTGTACCAAGAGACCCAGTACTTC. Protein: CATPPGGLYQETQYF.

This chain connects TRBV5-1 to TRBJ2-7, with TRBD1 identical over 8 bases. J was trimmed by 6 bases and V by 4 bases; bases with no gene match: 9. Germline V gives CDR1 SGHRS, CDR2 YFSETQ. This CDR3 is built from 14 residues. CDR3 in DNA: TGCGCCAGCAGCCCTTGGACAGGGCTACCCGAGCAGTACTTC. Translating it yields CASSPWTGLPEQYF.

This clonotype was counted many times. The chain uses TRBV28 and TRBJ2-3; 9 bases line up with TRBD1. CDR3 length: 17 residues. CDR1 is MDHEN, CDR2 SYDVKM, per germline. V trimming: 6 bases; J trimming: 3 bases; junction bases outside the gene matches: 13. CDR3 nucleotide sequence: TGTGCCAGCAGATCCCCCTCCGGGACAGGGATAACAGATACGCAGTATTTT. Translated: CASRSPSGTGITDTQYF.

This clonotype was seen a few times. The J gene is TRBJ1-1, the V gene TRBV20-1; a weak D match, TRBD1 (6 bases). V was trimmed by 6 bases and J by 1 base, leaving 15 bases between them. Germline V lookup: CDR1 DFQATT, CDR2 SNEGSKA (reference sequence). This CDR3 has 14 amino acids. The CDR3 region is CSAYKGGQNTEAFF. As DNA, the CDR3 is TGCAGTGCATATAAAGGGGGACAGAACACTGAAGCTTTCTTT.

This clonotype was picked up many times. This chain joins TRBV10-3 and TRBJ2-7; tentatively, D is TRBD1 or TRBD2 (5 bases each). V lost 3 bases and J 9 bases, leaving 24 bases between the germline ends. Germline lookup yields CDR1 ENHRY and CDR2 SYGVKD. The CDR3 is made up of 16 amino acids. In DNA form, the CDR3 reads TGTGCCATCAGTGACGCTTCGGGGTCAGGGATCCATGGGCAGTACTTC. Translated, it gives CAISDASGSGIHGQYF.

Only a few counts were recorded for this clonotype. This chain uses TRBV3-1 with TRBJ2-7, with D maybe TRBD1 (6 bases). The V and J ends lost 0 bases and 8 bases respectively, with 8 bases between them. Germline V gives CDR1 LGHDT, CDR2 YNNKEL (reference sequence). The CDR3 is made up of 12 amino acids. Here the CDR3 DNA reads TGTGCCAGCAGCCAAGACAGGGGACAGCAGTACTTC. Protein: CASSQDRGQQYF.

This clonotype has a handful of counts. CDR3 bases: TGTGCCATCTCCGGGACTATCGATGAGCAGTTCTTC. Its protein is CAISGTIDEQFF. The V and J genes are TRBV10-3 and TRBJ2-1, with 7 bases matching TRBD2. This CDR3 comprises 12 residues. In germline, CDR1 is ENHRY, CDR2 SYGVKD. Germline trimming cut 8 bases from V and 8 bases from J; bases unmatched to any gene: 6.

This clonotype was seen ten or more times. The CDR3 DNA reads as TGTGCCGGACAAGGGGAAGGCTCAACTCGAGGCGAGCAGTACTTC. Translated: CAGQGEGSTRGEQYF. J is TRBJ2-7 and V is TRBV10-3; a possible D gene is TRBD1 (5 bases). The CDR3 runs to 15 residues. Trimming shortened V by 11 bases and J by 6 bases, and 26 bases separated the two germline ends. Germline CDR1 and CDR2: ENHRY and SYGVKD.

V gene TRBV6-5 combines with J gene TRBJ2-5; the D is unclear. The CDR3 is 15 residues long. The V gene's germline CDR1 is MNHEY and CDR2 SVGAGI. Trimming took 1 base from V and 0 from J, leaving 9 bases between them. The CDR3 loop reads CASSYFTGNQETQYF. CDR3 bases: TGTGCCAGCAGTTACTTTACGGGTAACCAAGAGACCCAGTACTTC.

This chain joins TRBV20-1 and TRBJ2-7; 8 bases match TRBD1. CDR3 length equals 14 residues. From germline, CDR1 is DFQATT and CDR2 SNEGSKA (reference sequence). CDR3 DNA sequence: TGCAGCGCAAAATCCGGGACAGGATTATACGAGCAGTACTTC. This sequence encodes CSAKSGTGLYEQYF.

This clonotype was seen ten or more times. In DNA, the CDR3 is TGCGCCAGCAGCTTGGCGACAGGGATGCTAGCCAAAAACATTCAGTACTTC. It yields the protein CASSLATGMLAKNIQYF. The chain uses TRBV5-1 and TRBJ2-4; 7 bases line up with TRBD1. Germline CDR1 SGHRS, CDR2 YFSETQ. The CDR3 is 17 residues long. The V segment lost 0 bases and the J segment 0 bases; nucleotides outside the gene matches: 6.

This clonotype was detected ten times or more. The chain couples TRBV11-2 to TRBJ2-7; a possible D gene is TRBD2 (5 bases). The CDR3 covers 14 residues. CDR1 SGHAT and CDR2 FQNNGV come from the germline V gene. Trimming removed 5 bases from V and 3 bases from J, with 14 bases in between. The DNA for the CDR3 is TGTGCCAGCAGCCACGGGAACCCCCACTACGAGCAGTACTTC. Its protein product is CASSHGNPHYEQYF.